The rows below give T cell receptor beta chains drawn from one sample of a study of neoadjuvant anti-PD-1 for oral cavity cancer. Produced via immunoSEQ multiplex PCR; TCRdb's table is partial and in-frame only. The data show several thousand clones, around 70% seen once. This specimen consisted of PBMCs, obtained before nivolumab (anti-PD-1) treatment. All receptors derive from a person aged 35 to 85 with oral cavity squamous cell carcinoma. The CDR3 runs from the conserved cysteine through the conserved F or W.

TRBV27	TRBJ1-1	CASSSLTGTGNTEAFF
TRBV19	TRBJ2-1	CASSMEGGAYNEQFF
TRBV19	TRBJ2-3	CAVKPGPGTDTQYF
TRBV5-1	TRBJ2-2	CASSLITTGALNTGELFF
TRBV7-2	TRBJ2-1	CASSLSDYNEQFF
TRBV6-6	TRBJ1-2	CASSSAVGPQGYTF
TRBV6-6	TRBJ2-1	CASSFGQGAHNEQFF
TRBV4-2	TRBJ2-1	CASSQSSGLYNEQFF
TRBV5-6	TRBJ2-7	CASSTTVSSYEQYF
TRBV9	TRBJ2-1	CASGARSYNEQFF
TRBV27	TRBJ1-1	CASSPRRVGDTEAFF
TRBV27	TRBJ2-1	CASSFPRSGGGHNEQFF
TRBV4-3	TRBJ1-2	CASSQELPSNYGYTF
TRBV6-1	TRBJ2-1	CASIRDRAGEQFF
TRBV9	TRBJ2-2	CASRGTRGNTGELFF
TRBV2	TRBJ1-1	CATKTGRYTEAFF
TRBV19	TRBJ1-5	CASRDREVGQPQHF
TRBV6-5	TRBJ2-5	CASSQDQETQYF
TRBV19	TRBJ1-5	CASSPLGQAQPQHF
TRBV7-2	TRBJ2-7	CASSPLGALGEQYF
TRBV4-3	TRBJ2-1	CASSQGRPGNNEQFF
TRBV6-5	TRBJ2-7	CASRRRDRRYEQYF
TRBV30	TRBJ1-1	CAWSRGTEAFF
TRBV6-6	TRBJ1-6	CASSYRDRYSPLHF
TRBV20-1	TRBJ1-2	CSAGRERGYTF
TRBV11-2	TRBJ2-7	CASSFRGPSYEQYF
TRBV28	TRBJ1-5	CASDRDGTNQPQHF
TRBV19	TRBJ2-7	CASSITGGHEQYF
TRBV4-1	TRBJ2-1	CASSQDSGSYNEQFF
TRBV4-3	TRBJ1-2	CASSPSQLRAVEGYTF
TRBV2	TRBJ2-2	CASSPGTVNTGELFF
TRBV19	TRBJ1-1	CASSIGYMNTEAFF
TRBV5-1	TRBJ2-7	CASSLTSGGAHEQYF
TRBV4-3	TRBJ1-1	CASSQATGGRTEAFF
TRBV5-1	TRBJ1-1	CASKDRGLNTEAFF
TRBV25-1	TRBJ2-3	CASRRRLGQGEDTQYF
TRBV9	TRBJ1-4	CASSAEGVVEKLFF
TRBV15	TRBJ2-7	CATRPDRDTLYEQYF
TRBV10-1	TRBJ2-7	CASSEGKEQYF
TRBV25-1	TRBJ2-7	CANQGEPGYEQYF
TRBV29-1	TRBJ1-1	CSVADDIGAFF
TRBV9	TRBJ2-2	CASSVHHTNTGELFF
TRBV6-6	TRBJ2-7	CASTYNSVTYEQYF
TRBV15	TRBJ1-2	CATSRDHRGESYTF
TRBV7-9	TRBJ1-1	CASSARDRGDSEAFF
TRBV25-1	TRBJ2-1	CASSESTGGVNEQFF
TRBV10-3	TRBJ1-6	CATGQGNSPLHF
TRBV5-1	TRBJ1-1	CASSLGTRAPVIEAFF
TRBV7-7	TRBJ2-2	CASSSVTTTGELFF
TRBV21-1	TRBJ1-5	CASNGDQPQHF
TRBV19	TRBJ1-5	CASTNSGPQHF
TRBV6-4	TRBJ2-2	CASSAEIANTGELFF
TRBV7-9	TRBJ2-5	CASSFRQGSQETQYF
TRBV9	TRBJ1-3	CASSSGGSSGNTIYF